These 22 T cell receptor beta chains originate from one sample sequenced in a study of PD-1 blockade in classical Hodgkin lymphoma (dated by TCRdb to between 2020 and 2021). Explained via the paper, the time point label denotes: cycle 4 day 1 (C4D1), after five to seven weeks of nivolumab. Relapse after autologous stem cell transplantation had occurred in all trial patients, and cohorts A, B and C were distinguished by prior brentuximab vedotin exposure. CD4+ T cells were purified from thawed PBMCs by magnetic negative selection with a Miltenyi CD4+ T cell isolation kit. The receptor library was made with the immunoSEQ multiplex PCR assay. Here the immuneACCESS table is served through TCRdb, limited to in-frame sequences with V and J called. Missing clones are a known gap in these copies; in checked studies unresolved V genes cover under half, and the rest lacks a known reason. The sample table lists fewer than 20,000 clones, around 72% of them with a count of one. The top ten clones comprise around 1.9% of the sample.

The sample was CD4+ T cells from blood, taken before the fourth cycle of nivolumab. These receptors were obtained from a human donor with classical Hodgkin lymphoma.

CDR3 nucleotide sequence: TGTGCCAGCAGTGAAGTTCGTCAGGCCCAGTACTTC. This codes for CASSEVRQAQYF. This sequence joins TRBV6-1 and TRBJ2-7, with D unresolved. In germline, CDR1 is MNHNS, CDR2 SASEGT. This CDR3 has 12 residues. V was clipped by 1 base and J by 10 bases, with 11 bases between them.

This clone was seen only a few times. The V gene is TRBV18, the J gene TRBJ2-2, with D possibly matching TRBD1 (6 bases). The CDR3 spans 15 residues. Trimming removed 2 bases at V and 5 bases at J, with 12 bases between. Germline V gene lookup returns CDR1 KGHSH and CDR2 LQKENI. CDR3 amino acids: CASSPVDSRTGELFF. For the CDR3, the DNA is TGTGCCAGCTCACCAGTGGACAGTAGGACCGGGGAGCTGTTTTTT.

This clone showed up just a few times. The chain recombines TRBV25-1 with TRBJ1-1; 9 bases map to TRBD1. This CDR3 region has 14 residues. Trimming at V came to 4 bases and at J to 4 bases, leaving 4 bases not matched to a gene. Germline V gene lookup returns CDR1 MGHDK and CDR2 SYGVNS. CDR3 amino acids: CASSGTGAGTEAFF. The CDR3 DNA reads TGTGCCAGCAGTGGGACAGGGGCTGGCACTGAAGCTTTCTTT.

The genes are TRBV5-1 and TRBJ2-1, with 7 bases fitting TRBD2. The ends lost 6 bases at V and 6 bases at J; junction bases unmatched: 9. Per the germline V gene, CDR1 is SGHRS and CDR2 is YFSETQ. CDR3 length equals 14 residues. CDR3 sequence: CASKSTASGNEQFF. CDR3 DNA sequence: TGCGCCAGCAAGAGTACGGCTAGCGGCAATGAGCAGTTCTTC. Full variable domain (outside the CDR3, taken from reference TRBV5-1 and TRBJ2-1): KAGVTQTPRYLIKTRGQQVTLSCSPISGHRSVSWYQQTPGQGLQFLFEYFSETQRNKGNFPGRFSGRQFSNSRSEMNVSTLELGDSALYLCASKSTASGNEQFFGPGTRLTVL.

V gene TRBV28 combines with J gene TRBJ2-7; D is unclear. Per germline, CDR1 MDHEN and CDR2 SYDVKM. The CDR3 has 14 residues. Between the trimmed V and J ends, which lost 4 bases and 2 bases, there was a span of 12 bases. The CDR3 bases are TGTGCCAGCAGTTCCGTGGTGGAAACCTACGAGCAGTACTTC. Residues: CASSSVVETYEQYF. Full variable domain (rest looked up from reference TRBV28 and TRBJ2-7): DVKVTQSSRYLVKRTGEKVFLECVQDMDHENMFWYRQDPGLGLRLIYFSYDVKMKEKGDIPEGYSVSREKKERFSLILESASTNQTSMYLCASSSVVETYEQYFGPGTRLTVT.

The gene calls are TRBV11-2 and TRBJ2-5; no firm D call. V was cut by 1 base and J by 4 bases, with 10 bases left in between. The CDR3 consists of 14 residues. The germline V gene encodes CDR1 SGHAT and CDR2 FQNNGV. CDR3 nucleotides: TGTGCCAGCAGCTTAGTCACGTATCTAGAGACCCAGTACTTC. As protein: CASSLVTYLETQYF.

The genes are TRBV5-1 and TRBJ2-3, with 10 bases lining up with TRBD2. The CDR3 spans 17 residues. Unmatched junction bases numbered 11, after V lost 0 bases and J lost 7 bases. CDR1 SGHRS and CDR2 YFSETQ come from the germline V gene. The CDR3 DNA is TGCGCCAGCAGCTTGGGACCTAGCGGGAGCATGGTATATACGCAGTATTTT. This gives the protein CASSLGPSGSMVYTQYF.

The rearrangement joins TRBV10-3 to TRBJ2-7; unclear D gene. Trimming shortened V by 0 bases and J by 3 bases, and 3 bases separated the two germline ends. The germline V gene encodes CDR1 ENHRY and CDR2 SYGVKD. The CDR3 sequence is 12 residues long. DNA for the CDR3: TGTGCCATCAGTGAGTCAGGCTACGAGCAGTACTTC. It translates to CAISESGYEQYF.

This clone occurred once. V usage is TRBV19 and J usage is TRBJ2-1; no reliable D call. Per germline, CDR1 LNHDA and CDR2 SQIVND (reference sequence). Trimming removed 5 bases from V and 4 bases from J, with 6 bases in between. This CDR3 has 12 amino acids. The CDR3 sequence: CASSQVYNEQFF. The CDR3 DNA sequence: TGTGCCAGTAGTCAGGTTTACAATGAGCAGTTCTTC.

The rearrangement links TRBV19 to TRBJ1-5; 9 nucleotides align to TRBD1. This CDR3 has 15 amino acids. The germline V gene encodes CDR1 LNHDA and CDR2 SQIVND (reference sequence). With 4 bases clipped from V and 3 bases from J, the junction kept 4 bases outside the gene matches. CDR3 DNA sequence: TGTGCCAGTAGTAGCGGGACAGGGTCCAATCAGCCCCAGCATTTT. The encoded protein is CASSSGTGSNQPQHF. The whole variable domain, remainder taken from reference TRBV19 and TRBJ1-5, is DGGITQSPKYLFRKEGQNVTLSCEQNLNHDAMYWYRQDPGQGLRLIYYSQIVNDFQKGDIAEGYSVSREKKESFPLTVTSAQKNPTAFYLCASSSGTGSNQPQHFGDGTRLSIL.

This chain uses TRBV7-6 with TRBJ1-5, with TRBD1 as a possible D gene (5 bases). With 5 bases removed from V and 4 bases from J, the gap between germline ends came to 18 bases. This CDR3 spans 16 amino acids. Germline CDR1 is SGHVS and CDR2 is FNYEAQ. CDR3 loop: CASSPTPTGVNQPQHF. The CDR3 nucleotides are TGTGCCAGCAGCCCGACCCCAACAGGCGTAAATCAGCCCCAGCATTTT. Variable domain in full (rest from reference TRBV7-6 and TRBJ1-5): GAGVSQSPRYKVTKRGQDVALRCDPISGHVSLYWYRQALGQGPEFLTYFNYEAQQDKSGLPNDRFSAERPEGSISTLTIQRTEQRDSAMYRCASSPTPTGVNQPQHFGDGTRLSIL.

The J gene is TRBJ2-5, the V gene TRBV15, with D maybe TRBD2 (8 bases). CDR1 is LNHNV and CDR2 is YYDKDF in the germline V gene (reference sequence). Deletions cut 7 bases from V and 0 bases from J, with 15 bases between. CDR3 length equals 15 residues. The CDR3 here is CATNRGGQYQETQYF. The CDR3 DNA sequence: TGTGCCACCAACCGGGGGGGACAGTACCAAGAGACCCAGTACTTC. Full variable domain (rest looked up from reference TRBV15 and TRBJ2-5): DAMVIQNPRYQVTQFGKPVTLSCSQTLNHNVMYWYQQKSSQAPKLLFHYYDKDFNNEADTPDNFQSRRPNTSFCFLDIRSPGLGDTAMYLCATNRGGQYQETQYFGPGTRLLVL.

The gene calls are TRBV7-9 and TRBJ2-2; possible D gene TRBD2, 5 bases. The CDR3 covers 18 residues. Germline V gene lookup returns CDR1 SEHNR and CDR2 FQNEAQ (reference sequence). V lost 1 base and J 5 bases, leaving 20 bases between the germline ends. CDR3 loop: CASSLVYRLIRETGELFF. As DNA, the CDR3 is TGTGCCAGCAGCTTAGTTTATCGGTTAATTCGGGAAACCGGGGAGCTGTTTTTT.

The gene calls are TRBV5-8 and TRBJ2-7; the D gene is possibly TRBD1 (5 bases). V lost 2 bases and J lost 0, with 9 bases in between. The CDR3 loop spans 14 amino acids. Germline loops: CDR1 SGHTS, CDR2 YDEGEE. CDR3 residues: CASSFDSTSYEQYF. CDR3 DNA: TGTGCCAGCAGCTTCGACAGTACCTCCTACGAGCAGTACTTC.

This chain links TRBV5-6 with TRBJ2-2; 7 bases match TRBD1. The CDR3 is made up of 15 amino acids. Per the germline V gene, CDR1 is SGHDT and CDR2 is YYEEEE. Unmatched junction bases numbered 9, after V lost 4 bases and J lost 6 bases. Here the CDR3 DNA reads TGTGCCAGCAGCCCCCTTGACAGGGTCGCCGGGGAGCTGTTTTTT. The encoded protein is CASSPLDRVAGELFF.

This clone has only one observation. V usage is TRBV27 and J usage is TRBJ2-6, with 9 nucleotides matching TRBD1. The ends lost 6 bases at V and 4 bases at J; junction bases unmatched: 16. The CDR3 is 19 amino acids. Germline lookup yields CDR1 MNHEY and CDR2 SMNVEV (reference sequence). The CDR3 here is CASRRTGTGPVRGANVLTF. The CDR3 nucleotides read TGTGCCAGCAGACGAACCGGGACAGGGCCCGTGAGGGGGGCCAACGTCCTGACTTTC.

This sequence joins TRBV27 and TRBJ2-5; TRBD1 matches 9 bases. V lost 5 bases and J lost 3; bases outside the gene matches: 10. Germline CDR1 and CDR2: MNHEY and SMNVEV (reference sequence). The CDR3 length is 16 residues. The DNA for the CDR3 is TGTGCCAGCAGTATTGGGACAGGGAAGGGTGAAGAGACCCAGTACTTC. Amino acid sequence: CASSIGTGKGEETQYF.

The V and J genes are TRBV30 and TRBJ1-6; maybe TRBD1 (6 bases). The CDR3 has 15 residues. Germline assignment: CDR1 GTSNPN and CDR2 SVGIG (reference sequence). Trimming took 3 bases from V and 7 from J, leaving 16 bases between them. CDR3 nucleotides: TGTGCCTGGAGGGCGAGGGAGGGGGGCAATTCACCCCTCCACTTT. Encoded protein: CAWRAREGGNSPLHF.

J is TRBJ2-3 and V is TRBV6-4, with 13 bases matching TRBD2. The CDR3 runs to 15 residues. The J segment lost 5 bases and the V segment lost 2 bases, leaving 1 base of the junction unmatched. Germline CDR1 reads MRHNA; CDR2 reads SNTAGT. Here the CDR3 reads CASSDGTSGKDTQYF. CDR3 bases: TGTGCCAGCAGTGACGGGACTAGCGGGAAAGATACGCAGTATTTT.

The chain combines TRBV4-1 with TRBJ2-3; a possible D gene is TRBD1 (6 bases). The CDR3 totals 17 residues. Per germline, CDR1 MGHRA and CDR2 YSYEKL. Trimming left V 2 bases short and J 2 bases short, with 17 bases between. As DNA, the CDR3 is TGCGCCAGCAGCCAAAGCAGGGGCGATACCTTCACAGATACGCAGTATTTT. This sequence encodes CASSQSRGDTFTDTQYF.

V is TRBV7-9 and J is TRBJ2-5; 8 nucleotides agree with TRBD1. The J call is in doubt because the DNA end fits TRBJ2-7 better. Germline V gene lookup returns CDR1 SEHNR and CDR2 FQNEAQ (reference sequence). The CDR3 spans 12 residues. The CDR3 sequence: CASDRGPYEQYF. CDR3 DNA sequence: TGTGCCAGCGACAGGGGCCCCTACGAGCAGTACTTC.

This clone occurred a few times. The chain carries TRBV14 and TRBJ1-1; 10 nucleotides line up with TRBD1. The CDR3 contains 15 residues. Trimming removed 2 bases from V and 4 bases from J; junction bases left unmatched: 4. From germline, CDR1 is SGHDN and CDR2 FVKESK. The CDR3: CASSQLGQGITEAFF. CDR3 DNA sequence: TGTGCCAGCAGCCAATTGGGACAGGGGATCACTGAAGCTTTCTTT. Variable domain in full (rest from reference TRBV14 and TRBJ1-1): EAGVTQFPSHSVIEKGQTVTLRCDPISGHDNLYWYRRVMGKEIKFLLHFVKESKQDESGMPNNRFLAERTGGTYSTLKVQPAELEDSGVYFCASSQLGQGITEAFFGQGTRLTVV.